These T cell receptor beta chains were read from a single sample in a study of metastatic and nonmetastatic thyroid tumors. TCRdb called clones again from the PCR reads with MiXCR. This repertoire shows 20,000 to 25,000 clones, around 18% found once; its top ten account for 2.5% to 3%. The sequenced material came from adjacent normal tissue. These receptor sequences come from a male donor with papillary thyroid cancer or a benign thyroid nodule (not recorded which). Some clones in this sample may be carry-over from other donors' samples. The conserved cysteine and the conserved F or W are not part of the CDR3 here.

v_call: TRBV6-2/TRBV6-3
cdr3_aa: ASTTSAGGFTEAF

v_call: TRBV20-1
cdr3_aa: SATVAGGTFGELF

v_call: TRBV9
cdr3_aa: ASSPQSDTQY

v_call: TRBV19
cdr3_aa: ASSYIGSNEKLF

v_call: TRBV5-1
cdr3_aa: ASRPRDRSQNEQY

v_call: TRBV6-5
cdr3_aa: ANSYPGQGVEKLS

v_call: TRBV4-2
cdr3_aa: ASSQDWGSPYEQY

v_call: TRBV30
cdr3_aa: AWRLPQRRGVSYEQY

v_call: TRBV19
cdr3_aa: ASSIVLNTEAF

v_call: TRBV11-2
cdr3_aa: ASSLKQGTSPLH

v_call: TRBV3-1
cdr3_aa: ASSQVLGTGTYEQY

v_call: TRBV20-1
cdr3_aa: SATRERRVNTEAF

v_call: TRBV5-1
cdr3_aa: ASSLVDRADGDTQY

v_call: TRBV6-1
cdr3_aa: ASSRGDGETQY

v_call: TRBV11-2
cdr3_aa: ASSFPGTEAF

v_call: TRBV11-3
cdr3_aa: ASSLVRGTGINFDSNYGYT

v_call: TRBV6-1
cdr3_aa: ASSDLLAGGRDTQY

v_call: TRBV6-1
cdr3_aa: ASSSEFRTAYEQY

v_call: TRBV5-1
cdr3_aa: ASSLGTGPLSYEQY

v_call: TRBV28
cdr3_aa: ASRAVQGLGNTIY

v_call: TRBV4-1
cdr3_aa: ASGQGNNSPLH

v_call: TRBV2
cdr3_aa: ASRHSPDEPTDTQY

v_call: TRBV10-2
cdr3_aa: ASSESAAGGPYVQF

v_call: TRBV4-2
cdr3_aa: ASSQGAPGVQPQH

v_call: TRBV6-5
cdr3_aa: ASSWTTEGRAQY

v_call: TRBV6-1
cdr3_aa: ASRGDPGGNEQF

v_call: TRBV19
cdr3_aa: GSSGGGATYEQY

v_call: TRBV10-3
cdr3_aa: VISQYAELGELF

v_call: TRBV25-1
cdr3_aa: ASSYPLRLSWVSSYNEQF

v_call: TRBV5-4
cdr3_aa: ASSLQGILTTNEKLF

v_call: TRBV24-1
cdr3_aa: ATSDSGTGGTEAF

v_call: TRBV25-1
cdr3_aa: ASTSGQGVFGGYT

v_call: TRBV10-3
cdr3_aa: AISAGGAKETQY

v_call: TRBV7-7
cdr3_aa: ASSLGSSSYNEQF

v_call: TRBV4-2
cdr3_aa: ASSQEYSYEQY

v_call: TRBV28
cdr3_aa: ASRIGEWEQY

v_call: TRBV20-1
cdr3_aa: SAKGWPSRTDTQY

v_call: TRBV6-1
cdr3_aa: ASSRQGKSYEQY